These T cell receptor beta chains were read from a single sample in a study of blood T cell repertoires in COVID-19. The data were produced by immunoSEQ multiplex PCR, yet TCRdb's version contains in-frame clones alone and is incomplete. This table has some 400,000 clones, about nine tenths appearing once. The source material was PBMCs or T cells enriched from blood (not recorded which). These receptors were obtained from a woman in her 30s who had recovered from COVID-19. Each CDR3 is given with its conserved first and last residue. The order of the fields is V gene, J gene, CDR3 protein.

>TRBV10-2|TRBJ2-7
CASLSRGGLGEQYF
>TRBV5-1|TRBJ2-7
CASSLPSTYEQYF
>TRBV6-4|TRBJ2-1
CASSDSTAGGGEQFF
>TRBV7-9|TRBJ1-4
CASSPGDRDPMGEKLFF
>TRBV5-6|TRBJ1-6
CASSSTGDGSPLHF
>TRBV30|TRBJ2-5
CAWAGGPIQETQYF
>TRBV6-5|TRBJ1-1
CASSRTALNTEAFF
>TRBV30|TRBJ1-2
CAWRADSGYTF
>TRBV7-2|TRBJ1-6
CASSGRGGLGNSPLHF
>TRBV5-1|TRBJ1-1
CASSLDGQRTEAFF
>TRBV28|TRBJ1-1
CASSSTGMNTEAFF
>TRBV15|TRBJ1-6
CATAGQSNSPLHF
>TRBV28|TRBJ1-5
CASDSGYAPQHF
>TRBV10-3|TRBJ2-7
CAYGTGNEQYF
>TRBV7-6|TRBJ1-3
CASSLGSLTSGNTIYF
>TRBV15|TRBJ2-7
CATSRDMSGQGGYEQYF
>TRBV30|TRBJ1-1
CAWSARTGDGNTEAFF
>TRBV28|TRBJ1-1
CASGPPTLGSTEAFF
>TRBV10-3|TRBJ1-2
CAISESTSSLTGGYTF
>TRBV6-5|TRBJ1-4
CASRAPGMNEKLFF
>TRBV27|TRBJ2-1
CASAPGGSLNEQFF
>TRBV7-9|TRBJ2-3
CASSPGQGNTDTQYF
>TRBV18|TRBJ2-2
CASSPGAVGTGELFF
>TRBV5-3|TRBJ1-5
CARSPIEGQPQHF
>TRBV30|TRBJ1-5
CACSPGQGQPQHF
>TRBV5-4|TRBJ2-2
CASSPNRAGELFF
>TRBV6-2/TRBV6-3|TRBJ1-5
CASSSTGYQPQHF
>TRBV19|TRBJ2-5
CASSMASVETQYF
>TRBV3-1/TRBV3-2|TRBJ1-2
CASSHSGGSDTNYGYTF
>TRBV18|TRBJ2-3
CASSPWQREGPRAQYF
>TRBV5-1|TRBJ2-1
CASKAGGGPPPDNEQFF
>TRBV11-2|TRBJ2-1
CASSLQGRPLYNEQFF
>TRBV6-5|TRBJ1-1
CASRATESEAFF